This T cell receptor beta chain comes out of a study of cytomegalovirus exposure and HLA in healthy donors. Study results and caveats: A later analysis reportedly found that, within productive TCRs, an Asian-associated ancestry cluster had fewer N-insertions than the mean observed across the approximately 700 donors.

There are 16 residues in the CDR3. Unmatched junction bases numbered 12, after V lost 3 bases and J lost 7 bases. Germline V gene lookup returns CDR1 SGHDT and CDR2 YYEEEE. PCR involved 60 Vbeta and 13 Jbeta primers. Some clones are missing from TCRdb's copy, which holds only in-frame ones; the method was immunoSEQ multiplex PCR. The sample includes about 140,000 clones, roughly 78% of them seen just once. Of note for this clone: Its antigen is unidentified.

This sequence was found in a man between 25 and 39 years old in good health and CMV-seronegative. Sequencing was carried out using PBMCs. The rearrangement uses TRBV5-6 and TRBJ2-2; TRBD1 matches at 7 bases. CDR3 protein: CASSSALRGRIGELFF. CDR3 nucleotide sequence: TGTGCCAGCAGCTCCGCCTTAAGGGGGCGAATCGGGGAGCTGTTTTTT.